Below, 5 T cell receptor beta chains from the same sample are listed, as sequenced in a study of blood T cells in healthy people across ages. A sample-barcoded 5' primer and a J-beta primer mix were used in a second PCR of roughly 7 to 11 cycles. Using its own MiXCR run on the 5' RACE reads, TCRdb lists one record per CDR3 protein. Altogether 1.6 million or so distinct CDR3 sequences are present, around 35% being singletons, with the ten largest covering around 11%. The sample was blood. The receptors stem from a woman under 40 in good health.

There are a few counts of this clonotype. The chain employs TRBV6-7 and TRBJ2-3; 8 bases fit TRBD1. TRBV6-7 is an open reading frame whose function is uncertain. Trimming took 6 bases from V and 6 from J; bases not matched to a gene: 14. The CDR3 has 16 amino acids. This chain's CDR3 is CASRSPDRDYVDTQYF. DNA for the CDR3: TGTGCCAGCAGATCCCCGGACAGGGATTATGTCGATACGCAGTATTTT.

As for this clonotype: One end of the junction does not line up with germline, which may come from a read error. The chain is built from TRBV5-1 and TRBJ1-6; 8 bases are shared with TRBD1. The CDR3 is made up of 15 amino acids. CDR1 and CDR2 from the germline V gene are SGHRS and YFSETQ. As DNA, the CDR3 is TGCGCCAGCAGCTTGGGACAGGGGCTTGGTTCACCCCTCCGCTTT. Its protein is CASSLGQGLGSPLRF.

The sample holds a few counts of this clonotype. J is TRBJ2-5 and V is TRBV9; D perhaps matches TRBD1 (6 bases). V lost 0 bases and J 2 bases, leaving 14 bases between the germline ends. CDR3 size: 16 residues. Germline assignment: CDR1 SGDLS and CDR2 YYNGEE. The chain's CDR3 is CASSVVGRGPQETQYF. Here the CDR3 DNA reads TGTGCCAGCAGCGTAGTTGGCAGGGGCCCACAAGAGACCCAGTACTTC. Based on the CDR3 plus reference TRBV9 and TRBJ2-5, the full variable domain is DSGVTQTPKHLITATGQRVTLRCSPRSGDLSVYWYQQSLDQGLQFLIQYYNGEERAKGNILERFSAQQFPDLHSELNLSSLELGDSALYFCASSVVGRGPQETQYFGPGTRLLVL.

Concerning this clonotype itself: A much bigger clone sits one base away, suggesting this may be a read error. The CDR3 here is CASSQTTSGSRGTQYF. The CDR3, as DNA: TGCGCCAGCAGCCAAACGACTAGCGGGTCTCGGGGGACCCAGTACTTC. This sequence joins TRBV4-1 and TRBJ2-5; 10 nucleotides align to TRBD2. CDR3 length equals 16 residues. The V segment lost 2 bases and the J segment 7 bases; nucleotides outside the gene matches: 10. Germline values: CDR1 MGHRA, CDR2 YSYEKL.

The chain links TRBV13 to TRBJ2-3, with 14 bases fitting TRBD2. The germline V gene encodes CDR1 PRHDT and CDR2 FYEKMQ (reference sequence). The V segment lost 5 bases and the J segment 2 bases; nucleotides outside the gene matches: 6. CDR3 length: 17 residues. The CDR3 loop reads CASSLRLAGGLTDTQYF. The DNA of the CDR3 is TGTGCCAGCAGCCTTAGACTAGCGGGAGGGCTCACAGATACGCAGTATTTT. The entire variable domain, with the rest obtained from reference TRBV13 and TRBJ2-3, is as follows: AAGVIQSPRHLIKEKRETATLKCYPIPRHDTVYWYQQGPGQDPQFLISFYEKMQSDKGSIPDRFSAQQFSDYHSELNMSSLELGDSALYFCASSLRLAGGLTDTQYFGPGTRLTVL.